Listed here are 22 T cell receptor beta chains from one sample, sequenced in a study of blood T cell repertoires in COVID-19. Using immunoSEQ multiplex PCR, the repertoire was profiled, and TCRdb retains in-frame clones only, with some absent. The sample holds 54,000 or so clones, about 84% seen once. The sequenced material came from peripheral blood. The receptors here all came from a woman of 80 years or more with acute or convalescent COVID-19.

The chain has TRBV14 and TRBJ2-7; 11 bases agree with TRBD2. The germline gives CDR1 SGHDN, CDR2 FVKESK. Losses at the gene ends were 4 bases for V and 5 bases for J; bases not matched to a gene: 4. CDR3 length equals 14 residues. CDR3 amino acids: CASSPRLAGNEQYF. DNA of the CDR3: TGTGCCAGCAGCCCTCGACTAGCGGGGAACGAGCAGTACTTC.

The chain is built from TRBV5-1 and TRBJ1-6, with TRBD1 matching 7 bases. With 7 bases clipped from V and 0 bases from J, the junction kept 7 bases outside the gene matches. The CDR3 runs 16 residues. The germline V gene has CDR1 SGHRS and CDR2 YFSETQ. CDR3 nucleotides: TGCGCCAGCGCCCTTGACAGGGCCTCCTATAATTCACCCCTCCACTTT. As protein: CASALDRASYNSPLHF.

J is TRBJ2-3 and V is TRBV5-1; possible D gene TRBD1, 6 bases. V shed 0 bases and J shed 1 base, with 12 bases lying between them. This CDR3 region has 16 residues. Germline V gene sequence: CDR1 SGHRS, CDR2 YFSETQ. The CDR3 protein is CASSLGQGFGTDTQYF. CDR3 DNA: TGCGCCAGCAGCTTGGGCCAGGGGTTTGGCACAGATACGCAGTATTTT.

The V call is TRBV5-1, the J call TRBJ1-1; D is possibly TRBD1 (5 bases). Germline CDR1 reads SGHRS; CDR2 reads YFSETQ. V lost 0 bases, J lost 3 bases, and 12 bases lay in between. The CDR3 covers 15 residues. The CDR3: CASSLDPGSDTEAFF. In DNA form, the CDR3 reads TGCGCCAGCAGCTTGGACCCAGGGTCGGACACTGAAGCTTTCTTT.

The chain couples TRBV4-2 to TRBJ2-3; 10 positions agree with TRBD2. The V and J ends lost 2 bases and 2 bases, in that order; junction bases with no gene match: 4. CDR1 LGHNA and CDR2 YNFKEQ come from the germline V gene. CDR3 length: 16 residues. The CDR3 DNA reads TGTGCCAGCAGCCAAAATAGCGGGGGGCTCACAGATACGCAGTATTTT. It codes for CASSQNSGGLTDTQYF.

This chain's CDR3 is CASSASGGYQYSPLHF. The DNA for the CDR3 is TGTGCCAGCAGCGCATCGGGGGGGTACCAATATTCACCCCTCCACTTT. The chain combines TRBV27 with TRBJ1-6; TRBD1 might be the D (5 bases). This CDR3 spans 16 amino acids. Germline CDR1 MNHEY, CDR2 SMNVEV (reference sequence). V was trimmed by 6 bases and J by 8 bases, leaving 20 bases between them.

This sequence joins TRBV3-1 (or the pseudogene TRBV3-2) and TRBJ1-2; 7 bases line up with TRBD1. Germline CDR1 is LGHDT and CDR2 is YNNKEL (reference sequence). With 4 bases clipped from V and 2 bases from J, the junction kept 4 bases outside the gene matches. The length of the CDR3 is 14 residues. Here the CDR3 reads CASSPSGQNYGYTF. Written as DNA, the CDR3 is TGTGCCAGCAGCCCCTCGGGACAGAACTATGGCTACACCTTC.

This clone was seen once. The V gene is TRBV7-3, the J gene TRBJ1-2; D is ambiguous. The germline V gene encodes CDR1 SGHTA and CDR2 FQGTGA. Trimming pared 1 base from V and 8 bases from J, leaving 14 bases between. This CDR3 contains 14 residues. The CDR3 protein is CASSLNPAGRGYTF. CDR3 nucleotides: TGTGCCAGCAGCTTAAATCCCGCTGGGCGCGGCTACACCTTC. Full variable domain (rest looked up from reference TRBV7-3 and TRBJ1-2): GAGVSQTPSNKVTEKGKYVELRCDPISGHTALYWYRQSLGQGPEFLIYFQGTGAADDSGLPNDRFFAVRPEGSVSTLKIQRTERGDSAVYLCASSLNPAGRGYTFGSGTRLTVV.

The sample holds a few counts of this clone. This sample includes further DNA sequences coding for the same CDR3. V gene TRBV3-1 (or the pseudogene TRBV3-2) combines with J gene TRBJ2-7; 8 bases are a match to TRBD2. The CDR3 runs 15 residues. The V segment lost 1 base and the J segment 2 bases; nucleotides outside the gene matches: 4. Germline V CDR1 and CDR2: LGHDT, YNNKEL (reference sequence). CDR3 in amino acids: CASSQGLAGPYEQYV. The CDR3 nucleotides read TGTGCCAGCAGCCAAGGATTAGCGGGACCCTACGAGCAGTACGTC.

CDR3 amino acids: CASSLGGTPAMETQYF. CDR3 coding DNA: TGTGCCAGCAGCTTAGGTGGGACACCGGCTATGGAGACCCAGTACTTC. V and J are TRBV7-3 and TRBJ2-5, with a tentative D call TRBD1 (6 bases). The germline V gene encodes CDR1 SGHTA and CDR2 FQGTGA. Trimming removed 2 bases at V and 5 bases at J, with 18 bases between. This CDR3 is 16 amino acids long.

The genes are TRBV14 and TRBJ2-4, with TRBD1 matching over 8 bases. Germline V CDR1 and CDR2: SGHDN, FVKESK. The CDR3 sequence is 17 residues long. Trimming removed 1 base from V and 8 bases from J; junction bases left unmatched: 13. The CDR3 loop is CASSQVGVRTGLDIQYF. DNA for the CDR3: TGTGCCAGCAGCCAAGTGGGTGTAAGGACAGGGTTGGACATTCAGTACTTC.

This clone was detected a few times. The chain recombines TRBV9 with TRBJ2-5; D gene unclear. CDR3 size: 14 residues. Trimming took 0 bases from V and 2 from J, leaving 8 bases between them. Germline loops: CDR1 SGDLS, CDR2 YYNGEE. The CDR3 bases are TGTGCCAGCAGCGTAGGCCAGCGTCAAGAGACCCAGTACTTC. Translated, it gives CASSVGQRQETQYF.

The gene calls are TRBV5-4 and TRBJ2-1, with 8 nucleotides matching TRBD2. Germline lookup yields CDR1 SGHNT and CDR2 YYREEE (reference sequence). V gave up 0 bases and J gave up 10 bases; unmatched junction bases: 6. The CDR3 totals 14 residues. The CDR3 reads CASSLGLAIEEQFF. The DNA of the CDR3 is TGTGCCAGCAGCTTGGGACTAGCGATAGAAGAGCAGTTCTTC.

This clone was seen once. The chain carries TRBV9 and TRBJ2-3; 16 nucleotides align to TRBD2. Per the germline V gene, CDR1 is SGDLS and CDR2 is YYNGEE. The CDR3 consists of 18 residues. With V trimmed by 0 bases and J by 4 bases, 5 bases remained unmatched. CDR3 sequence: CASSVEGTSGGAADTQYF. The CDR3 DNA reads TGTGCCAGCAGCGTAGAAGGGACTAGCGGGGGGGCAGCAGATACGCAGTATTTT.

V and J are TRBV4-1 and TRBJ1-2, with 7 bases that match TRBD1. The length of the CDR3 is 15 residues. Germline lookup yields CDR1 MGHRA and CDR2 YSYEKL. V lost 1 base, J lost 2 bases, and 4 bases stayed unmatched. CDR3 loop: CASSQAGQKNYGYTF. The CDR3 nucleotides are TGCGCCAGCAGCCAAGCGGGACAGAAAAACTATGGCTACACCTTC.

The CDR3 is CAWSPRYEQYF. Here the CDR3 DNA reads TGTGCCTGGAGTCCGAGGTACGAGCAGTACTTC. V is TRBV30 and J is TRBJ2-7, with D uncertain. This CDR3 region has 11 residues. V gave up 2 bases and J gave up 4 bases, with 6 bases separating them. Germline CDR1 and CDR2: GTSNPN and SVGIG (reference sequence).

In this sample, this clone turned up once. The chain employs TRBV7-3 and TRBJ1-2; possibly TRBD1 for D (5 bases). CDR3 length: 14 amino acids. CDR1 and CDR2 from the germline V gene are SGHTA and FQGTGA. V lost 5 bases to trimming and J lost 6 bases, with 16 bases between them. The CDR3 DNA reads TGTGCCAGCAGCCCCAGCAGGGATCCTCATGGCTACACCTTC. This translates into CASSPSRDPHGYTF.

The rearrangement links TRBV5-1 to TRBJ2-1; 14 bases match TRBD2. With 1 base clipped from V and 14 bases from J, the junction kept 14 bases outside the gene matches. Germline V lookup: CDR1 SGHRS, CDR2 YFSETQ. The CDR3 spans 17 residues. CDR3 sequence: CASSLTGLTSGGELEFF. CDR3 DNA sequence: TGCGCCAGCAGCTTGACCGGGCTGACTAGCGGGGGGGAGCTCGAGTTCTTC.

The chain employs TRBV3-1 (or the pseudogene TRBV3-2) and TRBJ1-5; maybe TRBD1 (6 bases). The CDR3 is 15 amino acids. The germline V and J ends were trimmed by 0 bases and 2 bases, with 8 bases remaining between them. Germline CDR1 reads LGHDT; CDR2 reads YNNKEL (reference sequence). CDR3 protein: CASSQDSGGNQPQHF. CDR3 nucleotides: TGTGCCAGCAGCCAAGACTCAGGGGGCAATCAGCCCCAGCATTTT.

This sequence joins TRBV9 and TRBJ2-2, with D possibly being TRBD1 (5 bases). The germline CDR1 and CDR2 sequences are SGDLS and YYNGEE. The CDR3 totals 15 residues. The V end lost 0 bases, the J end lost 2 bases, and 8 bases lay between the germline ends. CDR3 bases: TGTGCCAGCAGCGTAGGACAGATCAACACCGGGGAGCTGTTTTTT. Residues: CASSVGQINTGELFF.

This chain links TRBV7-3 with TRBJ1-2; 8 bases align to TRBD1. Germline loops: CDR1 SGHTA, CDR2 FQGTGA. Losses at the gene ends were 5 bases for V and 7 bases for J; bases not matched to a gene: 9. CDR3 length: 14 residues. CDR3 DNA: TGTGCCAGCAGCACTGAACAGGGGGTGGCTGGCTACACCTTC. This encodes CASSTEQGVAGYTF.

There are a few counts of this clone. The chain couples TRBV6-4 to TRBJ2-1; 10 bases align to TRBD2. CDR3 length: 16 amino acids. Unmatched junction bases numbered 8, after V lost 7 bases and J lost 2 bases. Germline V CDR1 and CDR2: MRHNA, SNTAGT. The CDR3 here is CASKNSGRNPYNEQFF. The CDR3 coding sequence is TGTGCCAGCAAAAATAGCGGGAGGAACCCCTACAATGAGCAGTTCTTC.